This TCR beta chain was obtained from a study of response to subunit inactivated influenza vaccine (dated 2018 in TCRdb). General notes on the study: The study used deep quantitative T cell receptor repertoire profiling to track responses to a trivalent subunit inactivated influenza vaccine.

This clonotype has only a few counts. What this receptor recognizes is not known. The record has no base qualities; no much larger clone is one base away. What the research found in general, with its limitations: The authors proposed that each seasonal influenza vaccination may bring in only a limited number of new T cells.

Trimmed from V: 2 bases; trimmed from J: 0 bases; junction bases lacking a gene match: 6. Its CDR3 holds 17 amino acids, cysteine through phenylalanine. CDR3 DNA is the only sequence kept; it has 51 bases, read in frame from the first base. The germline V gene gives CDR1 as SGHTA and CDR2 as FQGNSA. Library generation was performed with RT-PCR. For sequencing, an Illumina HiSeq 2500 was employed. The raw public data were reprocessed by TCRdb itself: fastp quality trimming at Q25, MiXCR clonotype calling, in-frame beta chains only. CDR3 protein duplicates are merged, each entry listing the most common genes and DNA. Here the sample has more than 400,000 distinct CDR3 sequences; around 7.9% occur a single time. Of the sample, over 10% is held by the ten largest clones.

The source material was PBMCs from blood, sampled about 24 months after vaccination. The chain was built from TRBV7-2 and TRBJ2-7; 11 central nucleotides agree with TRBD2. The TCR sequence derives from a man aged 50-75 years who received an inactivated influenza vaccine. Donor details come from another sample of the same person, matched by shared clones. The CDR3 is CASSLMGLAVNSYEQYF. The nucleotide sequence is given as TGTGCCAGCAGCTTAATGGGACTAGCGGTAAACTCCTACGAGCAGTACTTC. The full variable domain, with segments outside the CDR3 supplied by the reference TRBV7-2 and TRBJ2-7 proteins, appears as GAGVSQSPSNKVTEKGKDVELRCDPISGHTALYWYRQSLGQGLEFLIYFQGNSAPDKSGLPSDRFSAERTGGSVSTLTIQRTQQEDSAVYLCASSLMGLAVNSYEQYFGPGTRLTVT.